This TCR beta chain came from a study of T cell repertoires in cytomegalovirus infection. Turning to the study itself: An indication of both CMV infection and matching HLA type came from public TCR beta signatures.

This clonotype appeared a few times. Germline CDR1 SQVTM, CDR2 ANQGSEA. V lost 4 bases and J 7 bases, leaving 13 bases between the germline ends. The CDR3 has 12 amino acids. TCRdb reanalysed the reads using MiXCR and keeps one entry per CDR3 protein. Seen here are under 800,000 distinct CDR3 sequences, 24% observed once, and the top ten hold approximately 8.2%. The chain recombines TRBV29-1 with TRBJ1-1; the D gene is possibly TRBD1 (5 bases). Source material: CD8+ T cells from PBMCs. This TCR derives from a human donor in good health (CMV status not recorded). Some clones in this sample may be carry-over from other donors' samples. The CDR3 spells CSVVQGEGEAFF. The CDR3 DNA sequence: TGCAGCGTTGTCCAGGGAGAGGGTGAAGCTTTCTTT.